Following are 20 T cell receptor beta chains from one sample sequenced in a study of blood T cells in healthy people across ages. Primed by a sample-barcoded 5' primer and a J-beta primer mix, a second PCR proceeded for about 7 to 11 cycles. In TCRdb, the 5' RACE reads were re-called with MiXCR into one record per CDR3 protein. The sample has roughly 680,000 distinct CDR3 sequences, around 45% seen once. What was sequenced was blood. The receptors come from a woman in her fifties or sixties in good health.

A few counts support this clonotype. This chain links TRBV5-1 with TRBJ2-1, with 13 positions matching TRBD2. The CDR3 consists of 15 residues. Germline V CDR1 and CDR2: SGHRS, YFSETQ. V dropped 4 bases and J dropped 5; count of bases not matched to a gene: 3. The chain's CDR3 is CASSQLAGGDNEQFF. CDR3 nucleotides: TGCGCCAGCAGCCAACTAGCGGGAGGGGACAATGAGCAGTTCTTC.

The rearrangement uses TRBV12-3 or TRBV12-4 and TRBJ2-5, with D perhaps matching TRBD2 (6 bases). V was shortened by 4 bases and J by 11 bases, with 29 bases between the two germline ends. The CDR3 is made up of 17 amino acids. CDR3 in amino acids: CASSSTVGGRAYNEQYF. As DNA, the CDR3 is TGTGCCAGCAGTTCCACGGTCGGGGGTCGGGCCTACAATGAGCAGTACTTC.

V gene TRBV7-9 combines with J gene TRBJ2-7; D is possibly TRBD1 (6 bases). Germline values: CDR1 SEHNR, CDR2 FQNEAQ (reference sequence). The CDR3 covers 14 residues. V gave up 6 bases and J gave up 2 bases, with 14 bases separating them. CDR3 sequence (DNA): TGTGCCAGCAGAAGGACAGAAGCCCCCTACGAGCAGTACTTC. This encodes CASRRTEAPYEQYF. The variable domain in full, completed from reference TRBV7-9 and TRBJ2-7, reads DTGVSQNPRHKITKRGQNVTFRCDPISEHNRLYWYRQTLGQGPEFLTYFQNEAQLEKSRLLSDRFSAERPKGSFSTLEIQRTEQGDSAMYLCASRRTEAPYEQYFGPGTRLTVT.

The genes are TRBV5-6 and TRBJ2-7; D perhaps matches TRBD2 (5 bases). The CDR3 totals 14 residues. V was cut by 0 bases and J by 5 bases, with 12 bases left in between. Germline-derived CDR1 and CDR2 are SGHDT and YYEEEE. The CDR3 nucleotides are TGTGCCAGCAGCTTGGTAACTAGAGGCGACGAGCAGTACTTC. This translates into CASSLVTRGDEQYF.

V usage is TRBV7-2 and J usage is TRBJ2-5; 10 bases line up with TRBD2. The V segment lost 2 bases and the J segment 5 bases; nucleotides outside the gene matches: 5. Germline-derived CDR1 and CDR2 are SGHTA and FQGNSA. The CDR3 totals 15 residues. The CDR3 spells CASSLQRGGGETQYF. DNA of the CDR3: TGTGCCAGCAGCTTACAGCGGGGGGGCGGGGAGACCCAGTACTTC.

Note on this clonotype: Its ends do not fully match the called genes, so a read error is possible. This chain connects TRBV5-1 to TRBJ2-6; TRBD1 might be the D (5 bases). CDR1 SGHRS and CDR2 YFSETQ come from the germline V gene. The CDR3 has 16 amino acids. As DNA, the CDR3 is TGCGCCAGCAGCTTGGGACAAAACTCTGGGGCCGACGTCCTGACTTTC. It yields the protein CASSLGQNSGADVLTF.

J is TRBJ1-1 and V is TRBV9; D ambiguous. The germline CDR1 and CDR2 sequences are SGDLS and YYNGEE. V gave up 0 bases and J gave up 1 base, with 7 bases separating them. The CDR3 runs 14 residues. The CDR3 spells CASSVVGQNTEAFF. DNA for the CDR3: TGTGCCAGCAGCGTAGTAGGGCAGAACACTGAAGCTTTCTTT.

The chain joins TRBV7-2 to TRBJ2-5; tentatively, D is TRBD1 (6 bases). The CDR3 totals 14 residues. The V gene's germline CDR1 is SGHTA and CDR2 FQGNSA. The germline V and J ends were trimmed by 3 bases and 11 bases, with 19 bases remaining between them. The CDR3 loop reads CASSFVGTIHKQYF. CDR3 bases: TGTGCCAGCAGCTTCGTCGGGACAATCCACAAGCAGTACTTC.

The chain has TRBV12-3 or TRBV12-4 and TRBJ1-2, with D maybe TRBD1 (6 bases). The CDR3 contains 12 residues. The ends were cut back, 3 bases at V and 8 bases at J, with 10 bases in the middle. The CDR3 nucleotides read TGTGCCAGCAGTTTTGCAGGGGAGGGCTACACCTTC. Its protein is CASSFAGEGYTF.

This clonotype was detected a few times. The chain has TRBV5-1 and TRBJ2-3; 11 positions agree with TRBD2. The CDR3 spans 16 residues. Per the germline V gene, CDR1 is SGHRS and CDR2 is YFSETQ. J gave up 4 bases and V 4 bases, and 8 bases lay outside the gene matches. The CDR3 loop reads CASSPPLAGGPDTQYF. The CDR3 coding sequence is TGCGCCAGCAGCCCCCCCCTAGCGGGAGGTCCAGATACGCAGTATTTT.

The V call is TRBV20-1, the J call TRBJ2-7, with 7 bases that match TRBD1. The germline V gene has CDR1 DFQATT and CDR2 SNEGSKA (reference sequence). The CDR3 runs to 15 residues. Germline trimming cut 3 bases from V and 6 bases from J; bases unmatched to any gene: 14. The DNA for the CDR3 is TGCAGTGCTAGGAGCCGAGGGGGCTGGATTTTCGAGCAGTACTTC. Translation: CSARSRGGWIFEQYF.

CDR3 DNA: TGCGCCAGCAGCCTGGGACTGAGACTCCAAGAGACCCAGTACTTC. Encoded protein: CASSLGLRLQETQYF. The chain carries TRBV4-3 and TRBJ2-5, with D maybe TRBD2 (6 bases). The germline CDR1 and CDR2 sequences are LGHNA and YSLEER. With 4 bases removed from V and 1 base from J, the gap between germline ends came to 13 bases. The CDR3 length is 15 residues.

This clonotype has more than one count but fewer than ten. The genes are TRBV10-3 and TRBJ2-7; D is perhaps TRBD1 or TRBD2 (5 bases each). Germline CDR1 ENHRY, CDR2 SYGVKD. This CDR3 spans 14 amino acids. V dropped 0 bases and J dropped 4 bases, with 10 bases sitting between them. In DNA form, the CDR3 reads TGTGCCATCAGTGAGTCGGGACCACAGTACGAGCAGTACTTC. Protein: CAISESGPQYEQYF.

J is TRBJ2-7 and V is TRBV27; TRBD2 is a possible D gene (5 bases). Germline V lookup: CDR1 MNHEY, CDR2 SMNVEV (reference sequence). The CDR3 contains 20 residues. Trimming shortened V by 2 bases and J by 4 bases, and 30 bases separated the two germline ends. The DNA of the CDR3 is TGTGCCAGCAGTTTAAAAAAGTGGAGGAACGGGCCGTTTCCGGTTTACGAGCAGTACTTC. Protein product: CASSLKKWRNGPFPVYEQYF.

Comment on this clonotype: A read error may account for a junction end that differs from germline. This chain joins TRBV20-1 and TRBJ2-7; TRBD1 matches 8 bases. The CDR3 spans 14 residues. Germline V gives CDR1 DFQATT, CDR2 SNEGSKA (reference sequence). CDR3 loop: CSAPDRGNSYERYF. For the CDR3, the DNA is TGCAGTGCGCCCGACAGGGGAAACTCCTACGAGCGGTACTTC.

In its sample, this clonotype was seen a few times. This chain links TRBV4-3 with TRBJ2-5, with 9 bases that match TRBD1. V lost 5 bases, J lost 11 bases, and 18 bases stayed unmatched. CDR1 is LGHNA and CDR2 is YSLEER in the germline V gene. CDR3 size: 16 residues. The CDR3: CASSVAWGQGYNEQYF. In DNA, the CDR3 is TGCGCCAGCAGCGTAGCATGGGGACAGGGATACAATGAGCAGTACTTC.

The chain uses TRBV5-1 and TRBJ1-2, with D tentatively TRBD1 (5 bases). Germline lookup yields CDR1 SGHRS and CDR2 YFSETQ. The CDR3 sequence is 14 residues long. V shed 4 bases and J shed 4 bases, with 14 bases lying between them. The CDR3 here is CASSLSSGTYGYTF. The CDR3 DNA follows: TGCGCCAGCAGCCTCAGCAGCGGGACCTATGGCTACACCTTC.

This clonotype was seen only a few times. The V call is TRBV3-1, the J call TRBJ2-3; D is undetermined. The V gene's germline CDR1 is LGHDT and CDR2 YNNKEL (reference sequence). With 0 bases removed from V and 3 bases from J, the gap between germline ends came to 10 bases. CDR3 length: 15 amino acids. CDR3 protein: CASSQDPHGTDTQYF. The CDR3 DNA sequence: TGTGCCAGCAGCCAAGACCCACATGGGACAGATACGCAGTATTTT.

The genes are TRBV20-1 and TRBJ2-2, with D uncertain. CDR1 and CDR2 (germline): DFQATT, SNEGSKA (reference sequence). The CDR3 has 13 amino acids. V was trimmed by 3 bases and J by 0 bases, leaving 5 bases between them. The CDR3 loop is CSASSTNTGELFF. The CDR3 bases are TGCAGTGCTAGTTCCACGAACACCGGGGAGCTGTTTTTT.

CDR3 residues: CASSYAAGQPRRGYTF. DNA for the CDR3: TGTGCCAGCAGTTACGCGGCAGGTCAACCTCGTCGTGGCTACACCTTC. The V and J genes are TRBV6-2 or TRBV6-3 and TRBJ1-2; no reliable D call. This CDR3 has 16 amino acids. Trimming removed 2 bases at V and 7 bases at J, with 20 bases between. The V gene's germline CDR1 is MNHEY and CDR2 SVGEGT.